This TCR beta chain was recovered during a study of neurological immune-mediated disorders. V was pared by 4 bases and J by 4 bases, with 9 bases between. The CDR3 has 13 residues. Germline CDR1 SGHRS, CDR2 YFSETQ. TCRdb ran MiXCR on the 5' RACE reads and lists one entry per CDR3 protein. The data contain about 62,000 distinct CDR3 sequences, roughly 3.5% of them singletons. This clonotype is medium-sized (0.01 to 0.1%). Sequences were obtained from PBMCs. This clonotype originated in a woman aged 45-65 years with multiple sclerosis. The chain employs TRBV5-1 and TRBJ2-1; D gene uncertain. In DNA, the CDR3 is TGCGCCAGCAGCATTGACTCATACAATGAGCAGTTCTTC. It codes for CASSIDSYNEQFF.